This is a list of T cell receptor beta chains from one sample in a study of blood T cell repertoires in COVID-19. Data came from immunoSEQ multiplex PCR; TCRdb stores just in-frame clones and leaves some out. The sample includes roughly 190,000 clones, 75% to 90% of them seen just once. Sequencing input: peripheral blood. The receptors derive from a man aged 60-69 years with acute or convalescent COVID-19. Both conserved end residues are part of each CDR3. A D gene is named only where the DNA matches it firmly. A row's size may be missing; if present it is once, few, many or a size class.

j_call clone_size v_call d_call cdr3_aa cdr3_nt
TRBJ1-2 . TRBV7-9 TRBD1 CASSPDRAHGYTF TGTGCCAGCAGCCCGGACAGGGCCCATGGCTACACCTTC
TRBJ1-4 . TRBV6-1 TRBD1 CASSEGQGGEKLFF TGTGCCAGCAGTGAAGGACAGGGGGGGGAAAAACTGTTTTTT
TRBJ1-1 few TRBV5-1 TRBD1 CASSLQGQGYTEAFF TGCGCCAGCAGCTTGCAGGGACAGGGATACACTGAAGCTTTCTTT
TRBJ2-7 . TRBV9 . CASSIHPKRGGFEGYEQYF TGTGCCAGCAGCATCCACCCGAAGCGAGGCGGATTCGAGGGATACGAGCAGTACTTC
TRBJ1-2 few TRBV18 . CASSPTNRLSYGYTF TGTGCCAGCTCACCAACTAACAGGCTCAGCTATGGCTACACCTTC
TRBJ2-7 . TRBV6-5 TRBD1 CASRERDRSTYEQYF TGTGCCAGCAGGGAGAGGGACAGGTCAACCTACGAGCAGTACTTC
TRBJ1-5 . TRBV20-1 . CSASKGSGQPQHF TGCAGTGCTAGTAAGGGGTCGGGCCAGCCCCAGCATTTT
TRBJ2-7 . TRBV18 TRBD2 CASSPPGLAGAEQYF TGTGCCAGCTCACCACCGGGTTTAGCGGGAGCTGAGCAGTACTTC
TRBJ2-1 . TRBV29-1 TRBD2 CSVEVIAGGRNEQFF TGCAGCGTTGAAGTAATAGCGGGAGGTCGCAATGAGCAGTTCTTC
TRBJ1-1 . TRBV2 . CASRLPDYTEAFF TGTGCCAGCAGGCTCCCGGACTACACTGAAGCTTTCTTT
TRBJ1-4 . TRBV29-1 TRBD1 CSVDPGQGNEKLFF TGCAGCGTTGATCCGGGACAGGGGAATGAAAAACTGTTTTTT
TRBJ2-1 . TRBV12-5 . CASGSTGLDEQFF TGTGCTAGTGGTTCAACAGGGCTCGATGAGCAGTTCTTC
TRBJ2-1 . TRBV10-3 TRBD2 CAISGGGSGGYEQFF TGTGCCATCAGTGGCGGGGGTAGCGGGGGGTATGAGCAGTTCTTC
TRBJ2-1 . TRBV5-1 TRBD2 CASSTSSSGALYNEQFF TGCGCCAGCAGCACTTCCTCTAGCGGGGCCTTATACAATGAGCAGTTCTTC
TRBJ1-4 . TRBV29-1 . CSVLSGATNEKLFF TGCAGCGTTTTATCAGGGGCAACTAATGAAAAACTGTTTTTT
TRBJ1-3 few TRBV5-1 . CASSRADSRGNTIYF TGCGCCAGCAGCCGAGCTGACAGCCGCGGAAACACCATATATTTT
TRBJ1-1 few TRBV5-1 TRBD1 CASSNLPGTGGPRGTEAFF TGCGCCAGCAGCAACCTACCCGGGACAGGGGGGCCCCGAGGCACTGAAGCTTTCTTT
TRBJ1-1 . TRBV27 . CASSFREGVGEAFF TGTGCCAGCAGTTTCAGGGAAGGGGTGGGTGAAGCTTTCTTT
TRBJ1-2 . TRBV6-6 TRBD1 CASSYRDRPGRGYTF TGTGCCAGCAGTTACCGGGACAGGCCGGGGAGAGGCTACACCTTC
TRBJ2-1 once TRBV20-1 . CSARDNNEQFF TGCAGTGCTAGAGACAACAATGAGCAGTTCTTC
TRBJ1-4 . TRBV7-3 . CASSPSGQPNEKLFF TGTGCCAGCAGCCCATCGGGACAACCGAATGAAAAACTGTTTTTT
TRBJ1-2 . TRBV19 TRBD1 CASSIGPGGYGYTF TGTGCCAGTAGTATCGGCCCAGGGGGCTATGGCTACACCTTC
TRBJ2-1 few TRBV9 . CASSVGQGLRREQFF TGTGCCAGCAGCGTCGGGCAGGGTTTAAGGCGTGAGCAGTTCTTC
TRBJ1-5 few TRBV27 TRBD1 CASTSSGTGYQPQHF TGTGCCAGCACCTCTTCCGGGACAGGGTATCAGCCCCAGCATTTT
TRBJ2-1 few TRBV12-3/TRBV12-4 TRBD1 CASSRRTGGWQFF TGTGCCAGCAGTAGACGAACAGGGGGCTGGCAGTTCTTC
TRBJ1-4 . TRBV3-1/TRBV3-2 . CASSQDPGADEKLFF TGTGCCAGCAGCCAAGATCCAGGGGCGGATGAAAAACTGTTTTTT
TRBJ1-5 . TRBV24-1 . CATSTSGWDQPQHF .
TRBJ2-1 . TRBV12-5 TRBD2 CASGSPGTGSGLAVYNEQFF TGTGCTAGTGGATCTCCCGGGACAGGGTCGGGACTAGCGGTATACAATGAGCAGTTCTTC
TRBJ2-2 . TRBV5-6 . CASSPSWGANTGELFF TGTGCCAGCAGCCCTAGTTGGGGAGCGAACACCGGGGAGCTGTTTTTT
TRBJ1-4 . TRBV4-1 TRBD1 CASSQDLDRGVANEKLFF TGCGCCAGCAGCCAAGATCTGGACAGGGGGGTTGCTAATGAAAAACTGTTTTTT
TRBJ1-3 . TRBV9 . CASSVDRGHSGNTIYF TGTGCCAGCAGCGTAGATAGGGGACACTCTGGAAACACCATATATTTT
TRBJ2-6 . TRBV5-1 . CASSLLSGANVLTF TGCGCCAGCAGCTTGCTTTCTGGGGCCAACGTCCTGACTTTC
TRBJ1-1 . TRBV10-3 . CAISENSVGDEAFF TGTGCCATCAGTGAGAATAGTGTCGGGGATGAAGCTTTCTTT
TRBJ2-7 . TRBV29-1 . CSVGGGPYEQYF TGCAGCGTTGGGGGGGGCCCCTACGAGCAGTACTTC
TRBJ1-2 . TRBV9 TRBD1 CASSAGGENGYTF TGTGCCAGCAGTGCAGGGGGAGAAAATGGCTACACCTTC
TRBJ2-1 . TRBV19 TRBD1 CASMSGGKYNEQFF TGTGCCAGTATGTCAGGGGGCAAGTACAATGAGCAGTTCTTC
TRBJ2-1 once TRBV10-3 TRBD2 CAISEGGAGGRGYNEQFF TGTGCCATCAGTGAGGGAGGAGCGGGAGGGCGGGGATACAATGAGCAGTTCTTC
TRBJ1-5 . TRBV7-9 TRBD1 CASSPGQGTQHF TGTGCCAGCAGCCCGGGACAGGGAACACAGCATTTT
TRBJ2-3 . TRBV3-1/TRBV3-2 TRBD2 CASSQGLAVSTDTQYF TGTGCCAGCAGCCAAGGGCTAGCGGTATCGACAGATACGCAGTATTTT
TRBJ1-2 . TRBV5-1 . CASSTRTEANYGYTF TGCGCCAGCAGCACCCGGACAGAGGCGAACTATGGCTACACCTTC
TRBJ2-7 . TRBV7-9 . CASSLGAGVSEQYF TGTGCCAGCAGCTTAGGAGCAGGGGTGTCCGAGCAGTACTTC
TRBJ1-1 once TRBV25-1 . CASSAYLSAEAFF TGTGCCAGCAGTGCCTACCTCTCCGCTGAAGCTTTCTTT
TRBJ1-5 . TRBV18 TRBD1 CASSSTTGSVGQPQHF TGTGCCAGCTCATCGACGACAGGGAGTGTGGGTCAGCCCCAGCATTTT
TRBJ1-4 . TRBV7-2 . CASSLVKGFGATNEKLFF TGTGCCAGCAGCTTAGTCAAGGGGTTCGGAGCAACTAATGAAAAACTGTTTTTT
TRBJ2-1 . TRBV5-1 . CASSLGQVSNEQFF TGCGCCAGCAGCTTGGGACAAGTCTCCAATGAGCAGTTCTTC
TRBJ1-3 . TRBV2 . CASSADRVSGNTIYF TGTGCCAGCAGTGCTGACAGAGTTTCTGGAAACACCATATATTTT
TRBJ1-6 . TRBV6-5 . CASSFAGRSLHF TGTGCCAGCAGTTTCGCAGGGAGGTCCCTCCACTTT
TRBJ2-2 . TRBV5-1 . CASSWPGLNTGELFF TGCGCCAGCAGCTGGCCGGGACTCAACACCGGGGAGCTGTTTTTT
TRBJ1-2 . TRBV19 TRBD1 CASTLTGQGATYGYTF TGTGCCAGTACCCTCACGGGACAGGGGGCTACCTATGGCTACACCTTC
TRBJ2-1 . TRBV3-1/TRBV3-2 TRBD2 CASSQGTSGRATSYNEQFF TGTGCCAGCAGCCAAGGGACTAGCGGGAGGGCCACATCCTACAATGAGCAGTTCTTC